The 14 T cell receptor beta chains in this list originate from one sample, sequenced in a study of siplizumab effects on memory and regulatory T cells. Only in-frame clones appear in the TCRdb table, and some are missing; sequencing was by immunoSEQ multiplex PCR. The data hold roughly 100,000 clones, with roughly 93% observed a single time. Sample: CD8+ T cells sorted from blood. The receptors here all came from a human donor in good health.

The J gene is TRBJ2-7, the V gene TRBV9; 7 bases fit TRBD2. Trimming at V came to 0 bases and at J to 7 bases, leaving 13 bases not matched to a gene. Looked up from germline, CDR1 is SGDLS and CDR2 is YYNGEE. CDR3 length: 16 residues. The CDR3, as DNA: TGTGCCAGCAGCGTAGAACCGACTAGCCCGCCCGGGGAGCAGTACTTC. Translated: CASSVEPTSPPGEQYF. The full variable domain, rest sourced from reference TRBV9 and TRBJ2-7, is DSGVTQTPKHLITATGQRVTLRCSPRSGDLSVYWYQQSLDQGLQFLIQYYNGEERAKGNILERFSAQQFPDLHSELNLSSLELGDSALYFCASSVEPTSPPGEQYFGPGTRLTVT.

The chain is built from TRBV29-1 and TRBJ1-1; D may be TRBD1 (6 bases). CDR3 length: 15 residues. The germline CDR1 and CDR2 sequences are SQVTM and ANQGSEA. The ends were cut back, 1 base at V and 6 bases at J, with 18 bases in the middle. The DNA for the CDR3 is TGCAGCGTTGAAGGCGGGTACGGGGGCCTGGCTGAAGCTTTCTTT. Translation gives CSVEGGYGGLAEAFF.

Concerning this clone: The junction departs from germline at one end; a sequencing error may be responsible. The V gene is TRBV29-1, the J gene TRBJ2-7; 7 bases line up with TRBD1. The length of the CDR3 is 15 residues. Germline assignment: CDR1 SQVTM and CDR2 ANQGSEA. CDR3 nucleotides: TGCAGCGTAGAAGTCTCCGGGACAGCAACCTACGAGCAGTACTTC. It encodes CSVEVSGTATYEQYF.

The chain employs TRBV2 and TRBJ1-5; the match to TRBD1 covers 7 bases. The CDR3 runs to 17 residues. The germline V gene has CDR1 SNHLY and CDR2 FYNNEI. J was trimmed by 8 bases and V by 4 bases; bases with no gene match: 17. The CDR3 loop is CASSGTTGLGVREPQHF. In DNA, the CDR3 is TGTGCCAGCAGTGGGACGACAGGGCTAGGAGTCAGAGAGCCCCAGCATTTT. The entire variable domain, with the rest obtained from reference TRBV2 and TRBJ1-5, is as follows: EPEVTQTPSHQVTQMGQEVILRCVPISNHLYFYWYRQILGQKVEFLVSFYNNEISEKSEIFDDQFSVERPDGSNFTLKIRSTKLEDSAMYFCASSGTTGLGVREPQHFGDGTRLSIL.

The chain is built from TRBV5-1 and TRBJ2-5; 12 bases fit TRBD1. Germline assignment: CDR1 SGHRS and CDR2 YFSETQ. The V segment lost 5 bases and the J segment 5 bases; nucleotides outside the gene matches: 7. CDR3 length: 15 residues. The CDR3: CASSGTGGRQETQYF. CDR3 nucleotide sequence: TGCGCCAGCAGTGGGACAGGGGGCAGGCAGGAGACCCAGTACTTC.

V gene TRBV4-1 combines with J gene TRBJ1-1, with D unresolved. The CDR3 is made up of 15 amino acids. Per the germline V gene, CDR1 is MGHRA and CDR2 is YSYEKL. Trimming took 1 base from V and 0 from J, leaving 9 bases between them. CDR3 region: CASSQASGMNTEAFF. The CDR3 DNA sequence: TGCGCCAGCAGCCAAGCTTCGGGGATGAACACTGAAGCTTTCTTT.

The chain joins TRBV6-5 to TRBJ2-7; no clear D gene. Germline V gives CDR1 MNHEY, CDR2 SVGAGI. The CDR3 is made up of 13 amino acids. Trimming pared 3 bases from V and 4 bases from J, leaving 10 bases between. The chain's CDR3 is CASSYRETYEQYF. The CDR3 coding sequence is TGTGCCAGCAGTTATAGGGAAACTTACGAGCAGTACTTC.

The chain carries TRBV4-2 and TRBJ1-1, with D unclear. Trimming removed 0 bases from V and 4 bases from J, with 6 bases in between. CDR1 is LGHNA and CDR2 is YNFKEQ in the germline V gene. This CDR3 comprises 13 residues. The chain's CDR3 is CASSQDLGTEAFF. In DNA form, the CDR3 reads TGTGCCAGCAGCCAAGATTTGGGCACTGAAGCTTTCTTT.

The CDR3 bases are TGCAGCGTCTCCCAAGATACGCAGTATTTT. It specifies CSVSQDTQYF. V gene TRBV29-1 combines with J gene TRBJ2-3; no reliable D call. The V end lost 6 bases, the J end lost 5 bases, and 6 bases lay between the germline ends. CDR3 length equals 10 residues. Germline lookup yields CDR1 SQVTM and CDR2 ANQGSEA.

This clone occurred once. This chain uses TRBV4-1 with TRBJ2-3; 7 bases agree with TRBD2. Trimming at V came to 3 bases and at J to 0 bases, leaving 9 bases not matched to a gene. Per germline, CDR1 MGHRA and CDR2 YSYEKL. This CDR3 comprises 17 residues. CDR3 in DNA: TGCGCCAGCAGCCAGGTACTAGCGATAACTAGCACAGATACGCAGTATTTT. This codes for CASSQVLAITSTDTQYF.

The V call is TRBV11-1, the J call TRBJ2-1, with TRBD2 matching over 9 bases. CDR1 and CDR2 from the germline V gene are SGHAT and FQDESV (reference sequence). The length of the CDR3 is 16 residues. V trimming: 4 bases; J trimming: 0 bases; junction bases outside the gene matches: 4. CDR3 in amino acids: CASSSLAGSSYNEQFF. CDR3 nucleotides: TGTGCCAGCAGCTCACTAGCGGGCAGCTCCTACAATGAGCAGTTCTTC.

V is TRBV7-2 and J is TRBJ2-7, with D unclear. The CDR3 spans 14 residues. V lost 1 base, J lost 4 bases, and 11 bases lay in between. The germline V gene has CDR1 SGHTA and CDR2 FQGNSA. The CDR3 sequence is CASSLEADGYEQYF. For the CDR3, the DNA is TGTGCCAGCAGCTTAGAGGCGGACGGGTACGAGCAGTACTTC. The variable domain in full, with the rest retrieved from reference TRBV7-2 and TRBJ2-7, is GAGVSQSPSNKVTEKGKDVELRCDPISGHTALYWYRQSLGQGLEFLIYFQGNSAPDKSGLPSDRFSAERTGGSVSTLTIQRTQQEDSAVYLCASSLEADGYEQYFGPGTRLTVT.

This chain joins TRBV4-1 and TRBJ1-5, with TRBD1 identical over 7 bases. CDR1 and CDR2 (germline): MGHRA, YSYEKL. The V segment lost 1 base and the J segment 2 bases; nucleotides outside the gene matches: 2. There are 15 residues in the CDR3. CDR3 residues: CASSQAGTGNQPQHF. The CDR3, as DNA: TGCGCCAGCAGCCAAGCTGGGACAGGCAATCAGCCCCAGCATTTT.

The chain joins TRBV5-4 to TRBJ2-2; either TRBD1 or TRBD2 may fit D (5 bases each). This CDR3 comprises 16 residues. V was clipped by 0 bases and J by 6 bases, with 15 bases between them. The germline V gene encodes CDR1 SGHNT and CDR2 YYREEE (reference sequence). The CDR3 spells CASSLAWDGVPGELFF. The DNA for the CDR3 is TGTGCCAGCAGCTTGGCCTGGGACGGGGTGCCCGGGGAGCTGTTTTTT.